These T cell receptor beta chains were read from a single sample in a study of T cells after yellow fever vaccination. TCRdb redid the calling of the 5' RACE reads with MiXCR, one entry per CDR3 protein. Of a few hundred thousand distinct CDR3 sequences in the sample, 8.1% were seen once. The sequencing used PBMCs, collected about 41 days after the first yellow fever vaccination. The source of these receptors is a man between 18 and 35 years old who received the YFV17D yellow fever vaccine. The CDR3 runs from the conserved cysteine through the conserved F or W.

v_gene,CDR3aa
TRBV5-1,CASSLEFAETQYF
TRBV3-1,CASSRLNDTEAFF
TRBV7-2,CASSLNSFFSYEQYF
TRBV28,CASSLWSVQETQYF
TRBV5-1,CASSPWDQGLSGNTIYF
TRBV15,CATSRVPTGGFYGYTF
TRBV6-5,CASSYGGTYEQYF
TRBV5-1,CASSLAGRLVSSPLHF
TRBV7-2,CASSPLGGGPYEQYF
TRBV29-1,CSVEVPGRDYGYTF
TRBV9,CASSVTAGPNNEQFF
TRBV20-1,CSARAVEGSGANVLTF
TRBV25-1,CASTRTAQETQYF
TRBV7-2,CASRKDRGTEAFF
TRBV15,CATSSKGTTANYGYTF
TRBV7-2,CASSARTGGWSTDTQYF
TRBV28,CATSRGYVYEQYF
TRBV6-2/TRBV6-3,CASSYYRGLTGELFF
TRBV5-6,CASSLANSDTQYF
TRBV7-2,CASSLAPRGNSPLHF
TRBV27,CASSFGAEQFF
TRBV28,CASNPNPGEQFF
TRBV30,CACLQENTEAFF